Presented here are 10 T cell receptor beta chains from one specimen sequenced in a study of CXCR3-negative and CXCR3-positive naive CD8 T cells. Findings and limits, study-wide: Relative to CXCR3-negative naive cells, CXCR3-positive naive cells had more hydrophobic TRB CDR3s.

Libraries were UMI-labeled 5' RACE TRB cDNA. Following a re-call of the 5' RACE reads, TCRdb has one entry per CDR3 protein and lacks DNA. The sample has roughly 110,000 distinct CDR3 sequences; the top ten hold around 0.35%. Their antigen targets remain unknown. Material for sequencing was naive CXCR3+ CD8+ T cells from blood. Noted subset: CD45RO-CCR7+CD27+CD95- naive CD8+ T cells expressing CXCR3 (TNR3+). All receptors come from a human donor in good health. Some clones in this sample may be carry-over from other donors' samples.

The rearrangement links TRBV6-2 or TRBV6-3 to TRBJ2-7. The CDR3 spans 15 residues. CDR1 is MNHEY and CDR2 is SVGEGT in the germline V gene. The CDR3 sequence: CASSYSSGSTYEQYF.

V gene TRBV6-1 combines with J gene TRBJ2-1. Germline V gene lookup returns CDR1 MNHNS and CDR2 SASEGT. The CDR3 is made up of 13 amino acids. CDR3 region: CASRQAGLGEQFF.

The V call is TRBV29-1, the J call TRBJ2-1; TCRdb returns TRBD2, unconfirmable since there is no DNA. This CDR3 spans 14 amino acids. Germline CDR1 and CDR2: SQVTM and ANQGSEA. The CDR3 spells CSVVLGRAGNEQFF.

The V and J genes are TRBV4-1 and TRBJ2-7; TCRdb reports TRBD2, a call that lacks DNA to check it against. This CDR3 region has 13 residues. Germline CDR1 reads MGHRA; CDR2 reads YSYEKL. This CDR3 reads CASSQDRGSWQYF.

The genes are TRBV3-2 and TRBJ2-2; TCRdb outputs TRBD2, but without DNA this stays unchecked. TRBV3-2 is a recognized pseudogene. The CDR3 runs to 17 residues. CDR3 residues: CASSQDVVTSGPMELFF.

J is TRBJ1-5 and V is TRBV12-3 or TRBV12-4. The CDR3 contains 14 residues. The CDR3 loop reads CASSFLGGNQPQHF.

The chain uses TRBV27 and TRBJ2-1; checking the TCRdb D call of TRBD1 is not possible without DNA. The germline gives CDR1 MNHEY, CDR2 SMNVEV (reference sequence). The CDR3 extends over 12 amino acids. The CDR3 loop reads CASSSRGHEQFF.

The chain recombines TRBV29-1 with TRBJ2-3; TCRdb calls TRBD1, which cannot be checked without DNA. In germline, CDR1 is SQVTM, CDR2 ANQGSEA. CDR3 size: 14 residues. The chain's CDR3 is CSVVPSGSLDTQYF.

The V call is TRBV28, the J call TRBJ2-4; TCRdb's D call, TRBD1, is unchecked because there is no DNA. Per germline, CDR1 MDHEN and CDR2 SYDVKM. The CDR3 totals 14 residues. The chain's CDR3 is CASSSRDRVYIQYF.

The J gene is TRBJ2-1, the V gene TRBV4-3; checking the TCRdb D call of TRBD2 is not possible without DNA. Germline loops: CDR1 LGHNA, CDR2 YSLEER. The CDR3 spans 17 residues. The chain's CDR3 is CASSQDRTSLGRGEQFF.